This T cell receptor beta chain was observed in a study of shared clonotypes between healthy human individuals. Study-wide background: The cohort comprised a couple of women and a few men. Their ages spanned 18 to 49 years. Findings and limits, study-wide: Sharing across several donors was seen in about 5% of naive CD4 clonotypes. In contrast to clonotypes shared by all four donors, non-shared clonotypes had lower generation probabilities.

As to this clone: The antigen remains undetermined.

CDR3 length equals 18 residues. The junction had 17 bases not matched to a gene; V was cut back by 3 bases and J by 6 bases. Germline V gene lookup returns CDR1 SGDLS and CDR2 YYNGEE. The study separated CD4+ cells into CD45RA+ naive and CD45RA-negative memory subsets. Measured with immunoSEQ multiplex PCR; TCRdb has only the in-frame clones, and not every one. The sample records approximately 2.1 million clones, roughly 93% being singletons. The rearrangement links TRBV9 to TRBJ1-2; TRBD1 matches at 10 bases. The sequenced sample was naive CD4+ T cells from PBMCs. Subset here: CD45RA+ positively selected. The TCR sequence derives from a man aged 18 to 30 in good health. Some clones in this sample may be carry-over from other donors' samples. CDR3 loop: CASSERVDRGRLLDGYTF. Written as DNA, the CDR3 is TGTGCCAGCAGCGAGAGGGTAGACAGGGGGCGCCTGTTAGATGGCTACACCTTC.